This is a list of T cell receptor beta chains from one sample in a study of shared clonotypes between healthy human individuals. Measured with immunoSEQ multiplex PCR; TCRdb has only the in-frame clones, and not every one. The sample holds millions of clones; approximately 95% are singletons and the top ten take around 1.1%. The sequenced material came from naive CD8+ T cells sorted from blood. These receptors originate from a man aged 18 to 29 in good health. The CDR3 runs from the conserved cysteine through the conserved F or W. D genes are given only for firm matches. Expanded clones are given a class, and other clones once, few, many or no size at all.

D	V	size	J	CDR3	DNA
TRBD1	TRBV5-5	.	TRBJ1-2	CASSSAGTGYYGYTF	TGTGCCAGCAGCTCGGCCGGGACAGGATACTATGGCTACACCTTC
.	TRBV11-2	.	TRBJ1-4	CASSSSGRNEKLFF	TGTGCCAGCAGCTCGTCCGGCCGGAATGAAAAACTGTTTTTT
TRBD2	TRBV18	.	TRBJ2-7	CASSTNYGTSGNYYEQYF	TGTGCCAGCTCAACAAACTACGGGACTAGCGGGAACTATTACGAGCAGTACTTC
.	TRBV5-6	.	TRBJ2-5	CASSFVTGETQYF	TGTGCCAGCAGCTTCGTGACAGGAGAGACCCAGTACTTC
.	TRBV30	.	TRBJ1-6	CAWSVQGFSPLHF	TGTGCCTGGAGTGTACAAGGGTTCTCACCCCTCCACTTT
.	TRBV6-6	.	TRBJ2-7	CASSYSTEGSYEQYF	TGTGCCAGCAGTTACTCGACGGAGGGTTCCTACGAGCAGTACTTC
.	TRBV19	.	TRBJ2-2	CASSIGGNGDGELFF	TGTGCCAGTAGTATAGGAGGGAACGGGGACGGGGAGCTGTTTTTT
.	TRBV7-9	.	TRBJ2-3	CASSLSDSSTDTQYF	TGTGCCAGCAGCTTATCGGACAGCAGCACAGATACGCAGTATTTT
.	TRBV9	.	TRBJ2-7	CASSAGLAAYEQYF	TGTGCCAGCAGCGCGGGCCTCGCCGCCTACGAGCAGTACTTC
.	TRBV29-1	once	TRBJ1-1	CSVDPRGTEAFF	TGCAGCGTCGACCCGAGGGGCACTGAAGCTTTCTTT
.	TRBV2	.	TRBJ2-3	CASSGPLADSTDTQYF	TGTGCCAGCAGCGGTCCTTTAGCGGATAGCACAGATACGCAGTATTTT
.	TRBV9	.	TRBJ2-3	CATSGDGTSTDTQYF	TGTGCCACCTCAGGGGATGGGACTAGCACAGATACGCAGTATTTT
.	TRBV4-1	.	TRBJ2-4	CASSQPGQGKNIQYF	TGCGCCAGCAGCCAACCGGGCCAAGGCAAAAACATTCAGTACTTC
TRBD1	TRBV6-5	.	TRBJ2-5	CASSPDRGPQETQYF	TGTGCCAGCAGCCCCGACAGGGGGCCTCAAGAGACCCAGTACTTC
.	TRBV7-2	.	TRBJ1-5	CASSPGSNQPQHF	TGTGCCAGCAGCCCCGGGTCTAATCAGCCCCAGCATTTT
.	TRBV9	.	TRBJ2-7	CASSVGGAPYEQYF	TGTGCCAGCAGCGTAGGGGGAGCTCCCTACGAGCAGTACTTC
TRBD2	TRBV27	.	TRBJ2-1	CASSFGTSGRHEQFF	TGTGCCAGCAGTTTCGGGACTAGCGGGAGGCATGAGCAGTTCTTC
.	TRBV6-5	.	TRBJ1-2	CTSSYSGQTGNYGYTF	TGTACCAGCAGTTACTCGGGACAAACTGGAAACTATGGCTACACCTTC
.	TRBV3-2	.	TRBJ2-7	CASSQDLVF	TGTGCCAGCAGCCAAGATCTGGTCTTC
TRBD1	TRBV13	.	TRBJ1-5	CASSGGDQPQHF	TGTGCCAGCTCAGGGGGCGATCAGCCCCAGCATTTT
.	TRBV6-1	.	TRBJ2-7	CASSEVQRRDSYEQYF	TGTGCCAGCAGTGAAGTTCAAAGGCGCGACTCCTACGAGCAGTACTTC
.	TRBV7-2	.	TRBJ2-2	CASSLDGRYTGELFF	TGTGCCAGCAGCTTAGACGGGAGATACACCGGGGAGCTGTTTTTT
TRBD1	TRBV13	.	TRBJ1-4	CASSVHRGGEKLFF	TGTGCCAGCAGCGTTCACAGGGGAGGGGAAAAACTGTTTTTT
.	TRBV6-6	.	TRBJ1-1	CASSDTGFTEAFF	TGTGCCAGCAGTGACACAGGGTTCACTGAAGCTTTCTTT
.	TRBV10-3	few	TRBJ2-1	CAINEGSSYNEQFF	TGTGCCATCAATGAGGGAAGCTCCTACAATGAGCAGTTCTTC
.	TRBV19	.	TRBJ2-7	CASSIVGELDEQYF	TGTGCCAGTAGTATAGTGGGAGAATTAGACGAGCAGTACTTC
TRBD2	TRBV19	.	TRBJ2-3	CASSLDWAGGLSDTQYF	TGTGCCAGTAGTTTGGACTGGGCGGGAGGCTTGTCAGATACGCAGTATTTT
TRBD1	TRBV11-3	.	TRBJ1-5	CASIRPTGTFESNQPQHF	TGTGCCAGCATCCGCCCGACAGGGACCTTTGAAAGCAATCAGCCCCAGCATTTT
TRBD1	TRBV5-6	.	TRBJ2-7	CASSADREWTYEQYF	TGTGCCAGCAGCGCAGACAGGGAATGGACCTACGAGCAGTACTTC
.	TRBV27	.	TRBJ1-5	CASSPGDYSNQPQHF	TGTGCCAGCAGTCCAGGGGATTATAGCAATCAGCCCCAGCATTTT
TRBD2	TRBV7-9	.	TRBJ2-5	CASSASGGIQETQYF	TGTGCCAGCAGCGCGAGCGGGGGGATCCAAGAGACCCAGTACTTC
.	TRBV7-9	.	TRBJ1-6	CASSPMGGSPLHF	TGTGCCAGCAGCCCGATGGGGGGCTCACCCCTCCACTTT
.	TRBV27	.	TRBJ1-2	CASSQVPTNYGYTF	TGTGCCAGCAGTCAAGTCCCCACTAACTATGGCTACACCTTC
TRBD2	TRBV19	.	TRBJ2-3	CASSIRTSGNTDTQYF	TGTGCCAGTAGTATCCGGACTAGCGGGAACACAGATACGCAGTATTTT
TRBD2	TRBV7-9	.	TRBJ2-2	CASSFHGASGRAVTGELFF	TGTGCCAGCAGCTTCCACGGGGCTAGCGGGAGGGCCGTCACCGGGGAGCTGTTTTTT
TRBD1	TRBV5-6	.	TRBJ2-1	CASSLYAGGYNEQFF	TGTGCCAGCAGCTTGTACGCAGGGGGCTACAATGAGCAGTTCTTC
TRBD2	TRBV7-9	.	TRBJ2-7	CASSWETSGEQYF	TGTGCCAGCAGCTGGGAGACTAGCGGCGAGCAGTACTTC
TRBD1	TRBV30	.	TRBJ1-1	CACVRAGGTEAFF	TGTGCCTGCGTCCGAGCAGGGGGGACTGAAGCTTTCTTT
.	TRBV11-2	.	TRBJ2-1	CASSLGDTYNEQFF	TGTGCCAGCAGCTTAGGGGACACCTACAATGAGCAGTTCTTC
.	TRBV10-3	.	TRBJ2-5	CAISDDVGARETQYF	TGTGCCATCAGTGATGATGTAGGGGCTCGAGAGACCCAGTACTTC
TRBD1	TRBV4-1	.	TRBJ1-1	CASSWTGVKNTEAFF	TGCGCCAGCAGCTGGACAGGGGTTAAGAACACTGAAGCTTTCTTT
.	TRBV27	.	TRBJ2-2	CASSLQGLENTGELFF	TGTGCCAGCAGTTTACAAGGACTCGAGAACACCGGGGAGCTGTTTTTT
.	TRBV7-9	.	TRBJ2-7	CASSPPDSDREQYF	TGTGCCAGCAGCCCCCCGGACAGTGATCGGGAGCAGTACTTC
.	TRBV28	.	TRBJ1-4	CASSFSPGWDEKLFF	TGTGCCAGCAGCTTTTCCCCGGGATGGGATGAAAAACTGTTTTTT
TRBD1	TRBV6-6	.	TRBJ1-2	CASSRGQNYGYTF	TGTGCCAGCAGTCGGGGACAGAACTATGGCTACACCTTC
.	TRBV28	.	TRBJ2-3	CASGLGGTDTQYF	TGTGCCAGCGGTTTAGGAGGGACAGATACGCAGTATTTT
.	TRBV11-2	.	TRBJ1-1	CASSLDAGTMNTEAFF	TGTGCCAGCAGCTTAGACGCCGGGACAATGAACACTGAAGCTTTCTTT
TRBD1	TRBV7-2	.	TRBJ2-1	CASSPRQGSYNEQFF	TGTGCCAGCAGCCCCAGACAGGGATCCTACAATGAGCAGTTCTTC
.	TRBV7-2	few	TRBJ2-4	CASSLQGSAKNIQYF	TGTGCCAGCAGCTTACAGGGAAGCGCCAAAAACATTCAGTACTTC
TRBD2	TRBV4-3	.	TRBJ2-3	CASSQDVGAGGGTDTQYF	TGCGCCAGCAGCCAAGATGTAGGAGCGGGAGGGGGGACAGATACGCAGTATTTT
TRBD2	TRBV27	.	TRBJ2-7	CASSPQSVAGGLYEQYF	TGTGCCAGCAGTCCACAATCCGTAGCGGGAGGCCTTTACGAGCAGTACTTC
.	TRBV29-1	.	TRBJ1-2	CSVLGGVGADYGYTF	TGCAGCGTGCTAGGAGGAGTCGGGGCGGACTATGGCTACACCTTC
.	TRBV21-1	.	TRBJ2-5	CASSNRGTGLRETQYF	TGTGCCAGCAGCAATAGGGGAACAGGGTTAAGAGAGACCCAGTACTTC
TRBD2	TRBV5-1	.	TRBJ2-2	CASSLGLAGEYTGELFF	TGCGCCAGCAGCTTGGGTCTAGCGGGAGAGTACACCGGGGAGCTGTTTTTT
.	TRBV7-9	.	TRBJ1-5	CASSSDLASGGEVNQPQHF	TGTGCCAGCAGCTCAGACCTCGCTAGTGGGGGCGAGGTCAATCAGCCCCAGCATTTT